This T cell receptor beta chain appears in the sequencing data of a study of blood T cell repertoires in COVID-19. Per the original methods: How many nucleated cells were present was estimated from reference gene primer amplification. Generated by immunoSEQ multiplex PCR, the TCRdb table keeps only in-frame clones and is missing some. That table gives V, J and clone size, and the DNA gave D and trimming. Here the sample spans 75,000 to 100,000 clones, approximately 87% being singletons. Germline CDR1 and CDR2: MDHEN and SYDVKM. The length of the CDR3 is 14 residues. Trimming took 4 bases from V and 4 from J, leaving 11 bases between them. This clone came up a few times.

The rearrangement joins TRBV28 to TRBJ1-5; a weak D match, TRBD1 (6 bases). The specimen sequenced was peripheral blood. This clonotype originated in a human donor in a cohort sampled during active COVID-19. The CDR3 is CASSSLQGNQPQHF. CDR3 in DNA: TGTGCCAGCAGTTCTCTGCAGGGGAATCAGCCCCAGCATTTT.